Listed here are 21 T cell receptor beta chains from one sample, sequenced in a study of control samples from healthy donors and cancer patients. Clones were read by immunoSEQ multiplex PCR, and TCRdb kept only the in-frame ones, dropping some. The data show about 160,000 clones, just over 95% seen once. What was sequenced was blood. These receptors came from a woman in her 30s in good health.

The chain carries TRBV28 and TRBJ1-6; D unresolved. The germline CDR1 and CDR2 sequences are MDHEN and SYDVKM. V lost 8 bases and J 9 bases, leaving 14 bases between the germline ends. The CDR3 length is 13 residues. The CDR3 protein is CASQSGVGSPLHF. For the CDR3, the DNA is TGTGCCAGCCAGTCAGGAGTTGGTTCACCCCTCCACTTT.

This sequence joins TRBV2 and TRBJ1-2, with D unresolved. The CDR3 is 14 residues long. The V end was cut by 6 bases, the J end by 1 base, with 12 bases between. Germline values: CDR1 SNHLY, CDR2 FYNNEI. The CDR3 bases are TGTGCCAGCAGGGGTGTGTATATTAACTATGGCTACACCTTC. Residues: CASRGVYINYGYTF.

This chain links TRBV5-1 with TRBJ2-7, with D possibly matching TRBD2 (6 bases). The CDR3 consists of 14 residues. The germline gives CDR1 SGHRS, CDR2 YFSETQ. V lost 4 bases to trimming and J lost 5 bases, with 16 bases between them. The CDR3 sequence is CASSRLGGVDEQYF. Here the CDR3 DNA reads TGCGCCAGCAGCCGCCTCGGAGGGGTCGACGAGCAGTACTTC.

The CDR3 coding sequence is TGTGCCAGCAGTCACACCCGGAGGACAGCTAGCCATGGCTACACCTTC. Amino acids: CASSHTRRTASHGYTF. This chain joins TRBV28 and TRBJ1-2; possible D gene TRBD1, 6 bases. The germline gives CDR1 MDHEN, CDR2 SYDVKM. The CDR3 is 16 amino acids. The V end was cut by 5 bases, the J end by 6 bases, with 22 bases between.

The V gene is TRBV4-2, the J gene TRBJ1-2; D is unresolved. The germline CDR1 and CDR2 sequences are LGHNA and YNFKEQ. V was clipped by 1 base and J by 0 bases, with 9 bases between them. The CDR3 sequence is 15 residues long. The DNA of the CDR3 is TGTGCCAGCAGCCAAGCGGGCATTACTAACTATGGCTACACCTTC. Its translation is CASSQAGITNYGYTF.

V usage is TRBV18 and J usage is TRBJ2-5, with 7 bases that match TRBD1. This CDR3 has 16 residues. Germline values: CDR1 KGHSH, CDR2 LQKENI. The V gene end was trimmed by 2 bases and the J gene end by 5 bases; junction bases not matched to a gene: 11. In DNA, the CDR3 is TGTGCCAGCTCACCAAAACGAAGCAGGGGACAGGAGACCCAGTACTTC. It encodes CASSPKRSRGQETQYF. The variable domain in full, completed from reference TRBV18 and TRBJ2-5, reads NAGVMQNPRHLVRRRGQEARLRCSPMKGHSHVYWYRQLPEEGLKFMVYLQKENIIDESGMPKERFSAEFPKEGPSILRIQQVVRGDSAAYFCASSPKRSRGQETQYFGPGTRLLVL.

Here the CDR3 reads CASSLREAGTYEQYF. The CDR3, as DNA: TGTGCCAGCAGTTTGCGGGAGGCAGGAACCTACGAGCAGTACTTC. The J gene is TRBJ2-7, the V gene TRBV28, with 8 bases lining up with TRBD2. Germline assignment: CDR1 MDHEN and CDR2 SYDVKM. V was clipped by 3 bases and J by 2 bases; unmatched bases: 6. The CDR3 is made up of 15 amino acids. The variable domain in full, with the rest retrieved from reference TRBV28 and TRBJ2-7, is DVKVTQSSRYLVKRTGEKVFLECVQDMDHENMFWYRQDPGLGLRLIYFSYDVKMKEKGDIPEGYSVSREKKERFSLILESASTNQTSMYLCASSLREAGTYEQYFGPGTRLTVT.

The chain joins TRBV7-9 to TRBJ2-1; TRBD1 is a possible D gene (6 bases). V shed 5 bases and J shed 6 bases, with 11 bases lying between them. The CDR3 is 13 residues long. Germline loops: CDR1 SEHNR, CDR2 FQNEAQ (reference sequence). As DNA, the CDR3 is TGTGCCAGCAGCGCCCAGGGGTTCAATGAGCAGTTCTTC. Encoded protein: CASSAQGFNEQFF.

This rearrangement joins TRBV7-2 to TRBJ2-7; D gene uncertain. V was shortened by 1 base and J by 4 bases, with 8 bases between the two germline ends. The CDR3 length is 13 residues. Germline V gene data show CDR1 as SGHTA and CDR2 as FQGNSA. CDR3 residues: CASSLVRMYEQYF. The CDR3, as DNA: TGTGCCAGCAGCTTAGTACGGATGTACGAGCAGTACTTC.

About this clone itself: Within the sample, other DNA sequences also encode this same CDR3. V and J are TRBV11-2 and TRBJ1-2, with TRBD1 identical over 7 bases. V shed 5 bases, J shed 3 bases, and the junction held 6 bases outside the gene matches. The CDR3 covers 14 residues. Germline V gene data show CDR1 as SGHAT and CDR2 as FQNNGV. The DNA for the CDR3 is TGTGCCAGCAGCGTGACAGGGTTCGACTATGGCTACACCTTC. Protein: CASSVTGFDYGYTF. Supplemented by reference TRBV11-2 and TRBJ1-2, the full variable domain reads EAGVAQSPRYKIIEKRQSVAFWCNPISGHATLYWYQQILGQGPKLLIQFQNNGVVDDSQLPKDRFSAERLKGVDSTLKIQPAKLEDSAVYLCASSVTGFDYGYTFGSGTRLTVV.

The V gene is TRBV19, the J gene TRBJ2-1; D is uncertain. Trimming cost V 9 bases and J 1 base, with 10 bases left between them. The CDR3 totals 13 residues. Germline-derived CDR1 and CDR2 are LNHDA and SQIVND (reference sequence). The CDR3 nucleotides are TGTGCCAGCAGGAGTAGGTCCTACAATGAGCAGTTCTTC. Translation: CASRSRSYNEQFF.

This chain connects TRBV15 to TRBJ1-6; unclear D gene. V lost 1 base and J 7 bases, leaving 11 bases between the germline ends. Per the germline V gene, CDR1 is LNHNV and CDR2 is YYDKDF (reference sequence). The CDR3 contains 15 residues. The DNA of the CDR3 is TGTGCCACCAGCAGAGGGAAAGGAATAAATTCACCCCTCCACTTT. It is translated as CATSRGKGINSPLHF. Based on the CDR3 plus reference TRBV15 and TRBJ1-6, the full variable domain is DAMVIQNPRYQVTQFGKPVTLSCSQTLNHNVMYWYQQKSSQAPKLLFHYYDKDFNNEADTPDNFQSRRPNTSFCFLDIRSPGLGDTAMYLCATSRGKGINSPLHFGNGTRLTVT.

This chain joins TRBV27 and TRBJ2-1; 9 bases fit TRBD2. Trimming took 2 bases from V and 4 from J; bases not matched to a gene: 6. The CDR3 loop spans 16 amino acids. In germline, CDR1 is MNHEY, CDR2 SMNVEV (reference sequence). The DNA for the CDR3 is TGTGCCAGCAGTTTACGGGCTAGCGGGGCTTACAATGAGCAGTTCTTC. Amino acid sequence: CASSLRASGAYNEQFF.

This clone was recorded only once. The chain has TRBV6-5 and TRBJ1-6; 11 nucleotides align to TRBD1. The CDR3 length is 13 residues. Germline V CDR1 and CDR2: MNHEY, SVGAGI. Trimming cost V 6 bases and J 10 bases; bases outside gene matches: 2. This chain's CDR3 is CASRDRGRSPLHF. For the CDR3, the DNA is TGTGCCAGCAGGGACAGGGGGCGGTCACCCCTCCACTTT.

This chain's CDR3 is CASSLANPGQGINQPQHF. CDR3 sequence (DNA): TGTGCCAGCAGCTTAGCCAACCCGGGACAGGGGATCAATCAGCCCCAGCATTTT. This rearrangement joins TRBV7-9 to TRBJ1-5; 10 nucleotides line up with TRBD1. J gave up 3 bases and V 0 bases, and 8 bases lay outside the gene matches. Germline CDR1 reads SEHNR; CDR2 reads FQNEAQ (reference sequence). CDR3 length: 18 residues.

This chain links TRBV10-3 with TRBJ1-3; 12 positions match TRBD1. The germline V gene encodes CDR1 ENHRY and CDR2 SYGVKD. This CDR3 comprises 17 residues. V lost 6 bases and J lost 3; bases outside the gene matches: 9. Written as DNA, the CDR3 is TGTGCCATCAGACCCGGGACAGGGGGCGCGGATGGAAACACCATATATTTT. This sequence encodes CAIRPGTGGADGNTIYF.

V and J are TRBV4-1 and TRBJ2-2; 9 bases align to TRBD2. The CDR3 extends over 16 amino acids. Germline V gene sequence: CDR1 MGHRA, CDR2 YSYEKL. V dropped 2 bases and J dropped 9; count of bases not matched to a gene: 10. CDR3 protein: CASSQLPGLAIRELFF. For the CDR3, the DNA is TGCGCCAGCAGCCAACTTCCGGGACTAGCAATCCGGGAGCTGTTTTTT.

This chain joins TRBV6-5 and TRBJ2-3, with 10 bases fitting TRBD1. The CDR3 runs to 16 residues. Germline assignment: CDR1 MNHEY and CDR2 SVGAGI. After removal of 0 bases from V and 3 bases from J, the junction contained 3 bases not matched to a gene. This chain's CDR3 is CASSYSRQGATDTQYF. Here the CDR3 DNA reads TGTGCCAGCAGTTACTCCAGACAGGGGGCTACAGATACGCAGTATTTT.

The genes are TRBV6-6 and TRBJ1-4; no reliable D call. Trimming removed 9 bases from V and 7 bases from J, with 12 bases in between. In germline, CDR1 is MNHNY, CDR2 SVGAGI (reference sequence). This CDR3 has 12 amino acids. In nucleotides, the CDR3 is TGTGCCAGTTATTCGACGGGTGAAAAACTGTTTTTT. Translation: CASYSTGEKLFF.

The J gene is TRBJ2-3, the V gene TRBV7-9; the match to TRBD2 covers 7 bases. The CDR3 covers 18 residues. Germline CDR1 and CDR2: SEHNR and FQNEAQ (reference sequence). J was trimmed by 1 base and V by 7 bases; bases with no gene match: 17. The CDR3 loop reads CASTPAPGLTHRTDTQYF. The CDR3 DNA follows: TGTGCCAGCACCCCTGCCCCGGGACTAACACACCGCACAGATACGCAGTATTTT.

The table lists this clone with a count of one. Here the CDR3 DNA reads TGTGCCAGCAGTACGACTAGCGGGAGAACCTACGAGCAGTACTTC. Translation: CASSTTSGRTYEQYF. The rearrangement uses TRBV28 and TRBJ2-7; 12 positions match TRBD2. This CDR3 has 15 amino acids. The ends lost 5 bases at V and 2 bases at J; junction bases unmatched: 4. Germline-derived CDR1 and CDR2 are MDHEN and SYDVKM.